What follows are 8 T cell receptor beta chains derived from one specimen sequenced in a study of cytomegalovirus exposure and HLA in healthy donors. It was with 60 Vbeta and 13 Jbeta primers that the PCR ran. Using immunoSEQ multiplex PCR, the repertoire was profiled, and TCRdb retains in-frame clones only, with some absent. The sample yields about 120,000 clones, 80% seen once. The material sequenced was PBMCs. The receptor source for this set is a female donor in good health and CMV-seropositive.

This chain uses TRBV5-6 with TRBJ2-1; tentative D call: TRBD1 (6 bases). V was trimmed by 2 bases and J by 4 bases, leaving 7 bases between them. This CDR3 region has 13 residues. The germline CDR1 and CDR2 sequences are SGHDT and YYEEEE. This chain's CDR3 is CASSFDRYNEQFF. The CDR3 coding sequence is TGTGCCAGCAGCTTCGACAGGTACAATGAGCAGTTCTTC.

This clone was detected only a few times. The chain is built from TRBV11-2 and TRBJ2-3; a possible D gene is TRBD2 (6 bases). Germline values: CDR1 SGHAT, CDR2 FQNNGV. The CDR3 spans 14 residues. V lost 7 bases and J 0 bases, leaving 11 bases between the germline ends. The CDR3 bases are TGTGCCAGCAAAGGAGGGGCCAGCACAGATACGCAGTATTTT. Translated: CASKGGASTDTQYF.

The rearrangement joins TRBV27 to TRBJ1-5, with D tentatively TRBD1 (6 bases). The CDR3 covers 14 residues. Per the germline V gene, CDR1 is MNHEY and CDR2 is SMNVEV (reference sequence). Trimming took off 4 bases at V and 4 bases at J, with 11 bases between the two ends. Here the CDR3 DNA reads TGTGCCAGCAGTTCATTCGGGACAAATCAGCCCCAGCATTTT. It encodes CASSSFGTNQPQHF.

This clone was seen only a few times. The V and J genes are TRBV11-2 and TRBJ1-2; D perhaps matches TRBD1 (6 bases). Germline V gene data show CDR1 as SGHAT and CDR2 as FQNNGV. Trimming pared 2 bases from V and 7 bases from J, leaving 14 bases between. CDR3 size: 14 residues. CDR3 residues: CASSLPGAAFGYTF. CDR3 in DNA: TGTGCCAGCAGCTTACCAGGGGCGGCCTTTGGCTACACCTTC.

The chain is built from TRBV2 and TRBJ2-7, with 7 bases identical to TRBD1. J gave up 6 bases and V 11 bases, and 7 bases lay outside the gene matches. This CDR3 is built from 11 residues. Germline values: CDR1 SNHLY, CDR2 FYNNEI. The CDR3 nucleotides are TGTGCCTTCCGAGACAGGGTCGAGCAGTACTTC. Translated, it gives CAFRDRVEQYF.

The V call is TRBV9, the J call TRBJ2-1; 7 bases map to TRBD1. V was pared by 4 bases and J by 5 bases, with 9 bases of the junction left unmatched. Germline V gene data show CDR1 as SGDLS and CDR2 as YYNGEE. The CDR3 is made up of 15 amino acids. DNA of the CDR3: TGTGCCAGCAGCTTAACCGGGACAGTAAACAATGAGCAGTTCTTC. This codes for CASSLTGTVNNEQFF.

CDR3 nucleotides: TGCGCCAGCAGCTTAGAATTCCGCGGGGACACAGATACGCAGTATTTT. It codes for CASSLEFRGDTDTQYF. The rearrangement links TRBV5-1 to TRBJ2-3; possible D gene TRBD2, 6 bases. V was shortened by 2 bases and J by 2 bases, with 15 bases between the two germline ends. The CDR3 totals 16 residues. Germline V gene data show CDR1 as SGHRS and CDR2 as YFSETQ.

This chain links TRBV19 with TRBJ1-2; no clear D gene. The CDR3 spans 13 residues. The V and J ends lost 7 bases and 2 bases respectively, with 11 bases between them. CDR1 and CDR2 (germline): LNHDA, SQIVND (reference sequence). CDR3 sequence: CASKATRNYGYTF. CDR3 in DNA: TGTGCCAGTAAAGCGACGAGGAACTATGGCTACACCTTC.